This T cell receptor beta chain comes out of a study of blood T cell repertoires in COVID-19. Study-level background: Whether acute or convalescent, the COVID-19 samples came from the United States, Italy and Spain.

The CDR3 is 16 residues long. Trimming cost V 4 bases and J 0 bases; bases outside gene matches: 4. From germline, CDR1 is SGHRS and CDR2 YFSETQ. Sequencing was performed with immunoSEQ multiplex PCR; in TCRdb, only in-frame clones are kept and a portion is missing. The data contain 150,000 to 160,000 clones, 70% to 85% of them singletons. This sequence originates from a woman aged 55-70 years with acute or convalescent COVID-19. Sequencing was carried out using peripheral blood. This rearrangement joins TRBV5-1 to TRBJ2-5, with 12 nucleotides matching TRBD2. CDR3 in amino acids: CASSLTSGGHQETQYF. DNA for the CDR3: TGCGCCAGCAGCCTGACTAGCGGGGGCCACCAAGAGACCCAGTACTTC.